One sample yielded the 23 T cell receptor beta chains listed below, sequenced in a study of STAT5B mutations in CD4+ large granular lymphocyte leukemia. The assay was immunoSEQ multiplex PCR, and TCRdb's table has in-frame clones only and misses some. Among around 48,000 clones, just over 70% were seen once, and the ten largest hold less than 2%. Source material: CD4+ T cells from blood buffy coats. These receptors all come from a human donor in good health.

V and J are TRBV11-2 and TRBJ1-1; D unclear. V was shortened by 5 bases and J by 1 base, with 11 bases between the two germline ends. The V gene's germline CDR1 is SGHAT and CDR2 FQNNGV. CDR3 length: 14 amino acids. The CDR3: CASSERLGNTEAFF. DNA for the CDR3: TGTGCCAGCAGCGAGAGGCTGGGGAACACTGAAGCTTTCTTT.

This clone was seen more than once but under ten times. The chain employs TRBV27 and TRBJ1-5; 10 bases match TRBD1. CDR3 length equals 17 residues. Germline assignment: CDR1 MNHEY and CDR2 SMNVEV (reference sequence). V lost 4 bases, J lost 2 bases, and 8 bases stayed unmatched. CDR3 bases: TGTGCCAGCAGTTCCGGGACAGGGGAAAGGGGCAATCAGCCCCAGCATTTT. This encodes CASSSGTGERGNQPQHF.

CDR3 DNA sequence: TGTGCCAGTCTCGGAGGAGGTGGGGGATATGGCTACACCTTC. As protein: CASLGGGGGYGYTF. The chain employs TRBV9 and TRBJ1-2, with D tentatively TRBD1 (5 bases). The germline V gene has CDR1 SGDLS and CDR2 YYNGEE. The CDR3 consists of 14 residues. Between the trimmed V and J ends, which lost 8 bases and 5 bases, there was a span of 19 bases.

This clone appeared a few times. The chain recombines TRBV5-1 with TRBJ1-4, with TRBD1 identical over 7 bases. With 3 bases clipped from V and 5 bases from J, the junction kept 4 bases outside the gene matches. Germline V gives CDR1 SGHRS, CDR2 YFSETQ. The CDR3 covers 14 residues. CDR3 nucleotides: TGCGCCAGCAGCTCGACAGGGCCGAATGAAAAACTGTTTTTT. It yields the protein CASSSTGPNEKLFF.

In its sample, this clone was seen once. The chain couples TRBV9 to TRBJ2-3, with 10 bases matching TRBD2. This CDR3 has 18 residues. Germline values: CDR1 SGDLS, CDR2 YYNGEE. The junction had 8 bases not matched to a gene; V was cut back by 0 bases and J by 1 base. This CDR3 is CASSVEAGGRSGTDTQYF. In DNA form, the CDR3 reads TGTGCCAGCAGCGTAGAAGCGGGGGGGCGATCGGGCACAGATACGCAGTATTTT.

The chain combines TRBV7-8 with TRBJ2-5; 11 bases are a match to TRBD2. V lost 2 bases, J lost 5 bases, and 4 bases stayed unmatched. The CDR3 is 15 amino acids. CDR1 and CDR2 from the germline V gene are SGHVS and FQNEAQ. CDR3 sequence: CASSLLAGGPETQYF. CDR3 nucleotide sequence: TGTGCCAGCAGCTTATTAGCGGGGGGGCCGGAGACCCAGTACTTC.

V gene TRBV5-8 combines with J gene TRBJ2-5, with D perhaps matching TRBD1 (6 bases). V lost 3 bases to trimming and J lost 5 bases, with 14 bases between them. This CDR3 region has 14 residues. Germline CDR1 and CDR2: SGHTS and YDEGEE. In DNA form, the CDR3 reads TGTGCCAGCAGCTCGGGACACCTCGGGGAGACCCAGTACTTC. It yields the protein CASSSGHLGETQYF.

The chain joins TRBV2 to TRBJ2-1, with D tentatively TRBD2 (6 bases). V was shortened by 5 bases and J by 4 bases, with 15 bases between the two germline ends. The CDR3 sequence is 15 residues long. From germline, CDR1 is SNHLY and CDR2 FYNNEI. The CDR3: CASSKEGRSYNEQFF. The CDR3 DNA follows: TGTGCCAGCAGTAAGGAGGGCAGGTCGTACAATGAGCAGTTCTTC. Supplemented by reference TRBV2 and TRBJ2-1, the full variable domain reads EPEVTQTPSHQVTQMGQEVILRCVPISNHLYFYWYRQILGQKVEFLVSFYNNEISEKSEIFDDQFSVERPDGSNFTLKIRSTKLEDSAMYFCASSKEGRSYNEQFFGPGTRLTVL.

CDR3 DNA: TGTGCCAGCAGGGAGGGACAGCCCAGGGCAGATACGCAGTATTTT. The encoded protein is CASREGQPRADTQYF. V gene TRBV7-9 combines with J gene TRBJ2-3, with D tentatively TRBD1 (7 bases). Germline CDR1 SEHNR, CDR2 FQNEAQ (reference sequence). Trimming removed 6 bases from V and 4 bases from J, with 17 bases in between. The CDR3 runs to 15 residues.

This chain uses TRBV6-6 with TRBJ2-5; the match to TRBD1 covers 8 bases. The V and J ends lost 4 bases and 5 bases, in that order; junction bases with no gene match: 9. The V gene's germline CDR1 is MNHNY and CDR2 SVGAGI (reference sequence). The CDR3 covers 15 residues. The CDR3 sequence: CASSSAGTGRETQYF. The CDR3 nucleotides are TGTGCCAGCAGTTCCGCTGGGACAGGTCGGGAGACCCAGTACTTC.

The chain employs TRBV5-1 and TRBJ2-4, with TRBD2 as a possible D gene (6 bases). This CDR3 is 14 amino acids long. CDR1 is SGHRS and CDR2 is YFSETQ in the germline V gene. V dropped 4 bases and J dropped 6 bases, with 14 bases sitting between them. The CDR3 DNA reads as TGCGCCAGCAGCCCGGGACTTTTACTAAACATTCAGTACTTC. Its protein is CASSPGLLLNIQYF.

V is TRBV6-5 and J is TRBJ1-1; TRBD1 aligns across 7 bases. CDR3 length equals 14 residues. Trimming cost V 6 bases and J 1 base; bases outside gene matches: 5. Germline loops: CDR1 MNHEY, CDR2 SVGAGI. DNA for the CDR3: TGTGCCAGCAGGGGACAGCGACCGAACACTGAAGCTTTCTTT. As protein: CASRGQRPNTEAFF.

The J gene is TRBJ2-3, the V gene TRBV11-2, with D possibly TRBD1 on 6 matching bases. With 1 base removed from V and 3 bases from J, the gap between germline ends came to 11 bases. This CDR3 is 15 amino acids long. Germline values: CDR1 SGHAT, CDR2 FQNNGV. This CDR3 reads CASSLVGAKTDTQYF. CDR3 in DNA: TGTGCCAGCAGCTTAGTGGGGGCTAAAACAGATACGCAGTATTTT.

The CDR3 nucleotides read TGTGCCAGCAGCTTGGGGGGCGGAGAGACCCAGTACTTC. Its translation is CASSLGGGETQYF. This chain connects TRBV7-2 to TRBJ2-5; possibly TRBD1 or TRBD2 for D (6 bases each). Germline assignment: CDR1 SGHTA and CDR2 FQGNSA. The CDR3 has 13 amino acids. V dropped 3 bases and J dropped 4 bases, with 9 bases sitting between them.

The gene calls are TRBV29-1 and TRBJ2-3, with no clear D. This CDR3 region has 13 residues. Germline V gene lookup returns CDR1 SQVTM and CDR2 ANQGSEA. V dropped 6 bases and J dropped 1 base, with 11 bases sitting between them. The CDR3 DNA reads as TGCAGCGTGTGGGCTGACGGCACAGATACGCAGTATTTT. This gives the protein CSVWADGTDTQYF.

The chain joins TRBV30 to TRBJ1-6; possibly TRBD1 for D (6 bases). The CDR3 is 16 amino acids. The V and J ends lost 6 bases and 6 bases respectively, with 21 bases between them. Germline CDR1 is GTSNPN and CDR2 is SVGIG (reference sequence). The CDR3, as DNA: TGTGCCTGTGGAGTGGCCGGGGGCTTGGGTAATTCACCCCTCCACTTT. Translation: CACGVAGGLGNSPLHF.

The chain employs TRBV10-3 and TRBJ1-6; no clear D gene. V shed 0 bases and J shed 7 bases, with 16 bases lying between them. The CDR3 contains 17 residues. CDR1 is ENHRY, CDR2 SYGVKD, per germline. The CDR3, as DNA: TGTGCCATCAGTGAGTCGGGCGGGCCTGGAGGGAATTCACCCCTCCACTTT. Encoded protein: CAISESGGPGGNSPLHF.

This chain connects TRBV5-1 to TRBJ2-1, with TRBD1 matching over 9 bases. Trimming took 0 bases from V and 4 from J; bases not matched to a gene: 8. Germline CDR1 reads SGHRS; CDR2 reads YFSETQ. The CDR3 is 17 amino acids. DNA of the CDR3: TGCGCCAGCAGCTTGGGCCTATACAGGGGGCGGTACAATGAGCAGTTCTTC. Translating gives CASSLGLYRGRYNEQFF.

The J gene is TRBJ1-3, the V gene TRBV7-9; D is perhaps TRBD1 (5 bases). CDR3 length: 14 amino acids. Trimming pared 1 base from V and 2 bases from J, leaving 6 bases between. Germline V gene data show CDR1 as SEHNR and CDR2 as FQNEAQ (reference sequence). The CDR3 is CASSLGGTGNTIYF. CDR3 sequence (DNA): TGTGCCAGCAGCTTAGGGGGCACTGGAAACACCATATATTTT.

The chain employs TRBV7-3 and TRBJ2-1, with TRBD2 matching over 15 bases. V trimming: 2 bases; J trimming: 7 bases; junction bases outside the gene matches: 0. CDR3 length equals 15 residues. Germline CDR1 reads SGHTA; CDR2 reads FQGTGA. The CDR3 nucleotides read TGTGCCAGCAGCTTAGGACTAGCGGGGGGGAATGAGCAGTTCTTC. Translating it yields CASSLGLAGGNEQFF.

This chain links TRBV5-1 with TRBJ2-2; 10 bases fit TRBD2. Germline V gene sequence: CDR1 SGHRS, CDR2 YFSETQ. The length of the CDR3 is 17 residues. V shed 3 bases, J shed 3 bases, and the junction held 8 bases outside the gene matches. The CDR3: CASSSTVAGGYTGELFF. CDR3 in DNA: TGCGCCAGCAGCTCCACCGTAGCGGGGGGTTACACCGGGGAGCTGTTTTTT.

The CDR3 nucleotides are TGTGCCAGCAGACCGGGGGGCCCGAATTCACCCCTCCACTTT. The encoded protein is CASRPGGPNSPLHF. The chain couples TRBV6-4 to TRBJ1-6; D is perhaps TRBD1 (6 bases). V dropped 6 bases and J dropped 7 bases, with 13 bases sitting between them. CDR1 and CDR2 from the germline V gene are MRHNA and SNTAGT. The CDR3 has 14 amino acids.

The chain joins TRBV5-6 to TRBJ2-2; 13 nucleotides line up with TRBD2. The J segment lost 12 bases and the V segment lost 4 bases, leaving 6 bases of the junction unmatched. The CDR3 contains 14 residues. Germline lookup yields CDR1 SGHDT and CDR2 YYEEEE. The DNA for the CDR3 is TGTGCCAGCAGCCTTGGGGGACTAGCGGGGCAGCTGTTTTTT. Protein sequence: CASSLGGLAGQLFF. Based on the CDR3 plus reference TRBV5-6 and TRBJ2-2, the full variable domain is DAGVTQSPTHLIKTRGQQVTLRCSPKSGHDTVSWYQQALGQGPQFIFQYYEEEERQRGNFPDRFSGHQFPNYSSELNVNALLLGDSALYLCASSLGGLAGQLFFGEGSRLTVL.